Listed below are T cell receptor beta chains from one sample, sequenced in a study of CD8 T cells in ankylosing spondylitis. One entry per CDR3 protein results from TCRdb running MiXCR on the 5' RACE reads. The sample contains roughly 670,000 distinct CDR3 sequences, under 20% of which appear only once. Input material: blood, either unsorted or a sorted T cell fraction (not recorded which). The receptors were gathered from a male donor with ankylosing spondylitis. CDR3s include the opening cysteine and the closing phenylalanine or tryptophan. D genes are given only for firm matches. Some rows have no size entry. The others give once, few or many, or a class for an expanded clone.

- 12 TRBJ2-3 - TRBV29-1 TGCAGCGTTGAAGTGGAGGAAGATACGCAGTATTTT CSVEVEEDTQYF
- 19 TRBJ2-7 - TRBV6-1 TGTGCCAGCAGGCAAAAGATCGGACAACAGGGAAAGATTCCCTACGAGCAGTACTTC CASRQKIGQQGKIPYEQYF
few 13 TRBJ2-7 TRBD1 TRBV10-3 TGTGCCATCAGGCCGGGACAGGGGGGCAAGCAGTACTTC CAIRPGQGGKQYF
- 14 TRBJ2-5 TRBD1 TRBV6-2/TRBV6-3 TGTGCCAGCAGTGCCGGGACAGGGTACGAGACCCAGTACTTC CASSAGTGYETQYF
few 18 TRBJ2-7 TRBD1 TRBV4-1 TGCGCCAGCAGCCAAGTCTTCCCGCCGTGGACAGGGGGTTACGAGCAGTACTTC CASSQVFPPWTGGYEQYF
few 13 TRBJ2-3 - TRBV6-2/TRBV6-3 TGTGCCAGCAGTTGGAGGGAAACAGATACGCAGTATTTT CASSWRETDTQYF
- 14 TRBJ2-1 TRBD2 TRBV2 TGTGCCAGCATCAGACTAGCGGAATACAATGAGCAGTTCTTC CASIRLAEYNEQFF
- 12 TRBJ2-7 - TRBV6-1 TGTGCCAGCAGTGAGGAACGCGAGGAGCAGTACTTC CASSEEREEQYF
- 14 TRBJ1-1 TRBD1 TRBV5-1 TGCGCCAGCAGCTTGGCGACAGGGGCCACTGAAGCTTTCTTT CASSLATGATEAFF
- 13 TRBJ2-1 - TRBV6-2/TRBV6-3 TGTGCCAGCAGAACAGACAGTTACAATGAGCAGTTCTTC CASRTDSYNEQFF
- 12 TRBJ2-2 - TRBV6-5 TGTGCCAGCAGACCCTTCACCGGGGAGCTGTTTTTT CASRPFTGELFF
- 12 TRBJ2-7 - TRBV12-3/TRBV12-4 TGTGCCAGCAGTTTTACAGGGACCGAGCAGTACTTC CASSFTGTEQYF
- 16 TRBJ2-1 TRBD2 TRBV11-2 TGTGCCAGCAGCTTAGCTAGCGGGGGGGATTACAATGAGCAGTTCTTC CASSLASGGDYNEQFF
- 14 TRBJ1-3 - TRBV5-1 TGCGCCAGCAGCTTGGAAGGGGAGGGAAACACCATATATTTT CASSLEGEGNTIYF
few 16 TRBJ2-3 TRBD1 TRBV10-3 TGTGCCATCAGTCAAGGGGGACAGGGTAAAACAGATACGCAGTATTTT CAISQGGQGKTDTQYF
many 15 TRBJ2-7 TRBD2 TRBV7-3 TGTGCCAGCAGCTTATCAGCGGGGGGCCTCTACGAGCAGTACTTC CASSLSAGGLYEQYF
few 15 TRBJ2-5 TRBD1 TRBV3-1 TGTGCCAGCAGCCAAGGAGGTGGACAGGGATTCCCCCAGTACTTC CASSQGGGQGFPQYF
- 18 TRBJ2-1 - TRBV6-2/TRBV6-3 TGTGCCAGCACCTCACCTGGCGTCGGGAAAAGCTCCTACAATGAGCAGTTCTTC CASTSPGVGKSSYNEQFF
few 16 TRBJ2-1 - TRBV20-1 TGCAGTGCTAGAGATCCATTCGGGACTCGATACAATGAGCAGTTCTTC CSARDPFGTRYNEQFF
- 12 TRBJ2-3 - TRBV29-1 TGCAGCGTTGAAGGCCCCCTTTCAACGCAGTATTTT CSVEGPLSTQYF
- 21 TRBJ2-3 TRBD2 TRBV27 TGTGCCAGCAGTTTAGGGAGCGGAAGCGGGGGGGCCTATGTCGGCACAGATACGCAGTATTTT CASSLGSGSGGAYVGTDTQYF
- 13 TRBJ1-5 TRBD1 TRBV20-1 TGCAGTGAGCCCGACAGGGGTGGTCAGCCCCAGCATTTT CSEPDRGGQPQHF
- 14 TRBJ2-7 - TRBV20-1 TGCAGTGCCTCGGACGGAGGAAACTCCTACGAGCAGTACTTC CSASDGGNSYEQYF
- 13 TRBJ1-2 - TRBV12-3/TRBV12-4 TGTGCCAGCAGTTTTGTGTCAGCCTCTGGCTACACCTTC CASSFVSASGYTF
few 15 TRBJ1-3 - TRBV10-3 TGTGCCATCAGTGAAGACTCTTTCTCTGGAAACACCATATATTTT CAISEDSFSGNTIYF
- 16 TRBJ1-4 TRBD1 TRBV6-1 TGTGCCAGCAGTGAAGCCGGACAGGGTGGTGGTGAAAAACTGTTTTTT CASSEAGQGGGEKLFF
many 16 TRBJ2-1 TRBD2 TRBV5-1 TGCGCCAGCAGCTCCCGACTAGCGGGAGGGCCAGGAGAGCAGTTCTTC CASSSRLAGGPGEQFF
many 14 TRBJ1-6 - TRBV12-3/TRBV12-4 TGTGCCAGCAGTTTCAGCTCCTATAATTCACCCCTCCACTTT CASSFSSYNSPLHF
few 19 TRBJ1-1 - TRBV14 TGTGCCAGCAGCCAAGATGGGGCATCGCACCACAAGGGGAACACTGAAGCTTTCTTT CASSQDGASHHKGNTEAFF
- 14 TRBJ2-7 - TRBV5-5 TGTGCCAGCAGCCACGGGACGGTGGATTACGAGCAGTACTTC CASSHGTVDYEQYF
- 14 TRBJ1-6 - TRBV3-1 TGTGCCAGCAGCCCCCCTAGCTATAATTCACCCCTCCACTTT CASSPPSYNSPLHF
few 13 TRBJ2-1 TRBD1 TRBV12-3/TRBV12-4 TGTGCCAGCAGAGGACAGGAGGACAATGAGCAGTTCTTC CASRGQEDNEQFF